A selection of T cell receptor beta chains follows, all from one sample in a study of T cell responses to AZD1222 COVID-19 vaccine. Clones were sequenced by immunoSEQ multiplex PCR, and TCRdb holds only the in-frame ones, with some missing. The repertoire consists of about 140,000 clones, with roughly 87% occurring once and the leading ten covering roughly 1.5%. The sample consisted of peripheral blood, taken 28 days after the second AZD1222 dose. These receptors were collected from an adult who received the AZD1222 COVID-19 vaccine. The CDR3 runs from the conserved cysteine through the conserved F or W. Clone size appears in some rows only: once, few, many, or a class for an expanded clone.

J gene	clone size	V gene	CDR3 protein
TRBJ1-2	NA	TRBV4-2	CASSQVLLSGQVYGYTF
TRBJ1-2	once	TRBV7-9	CASSSGTYGYTF
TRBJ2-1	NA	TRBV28	CASRRHTSYNEQFF
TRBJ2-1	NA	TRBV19	CASSILLAGGDWSYNEQFF
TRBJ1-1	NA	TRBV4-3	CASSQRGYTEAFF
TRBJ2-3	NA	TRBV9	CASSVVGREGRDTQYF
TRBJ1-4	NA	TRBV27	CASSLFWARGSEKLFF
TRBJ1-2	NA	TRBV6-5	CASSPPGGGYGYTF
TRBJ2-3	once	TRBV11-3	CASSLGQSTDTQYF
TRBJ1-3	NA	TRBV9	CASSVANSNSGNTIYF
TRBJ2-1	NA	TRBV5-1	CASSLGASGREIEQFF
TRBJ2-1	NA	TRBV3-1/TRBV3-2	CASSQESLAANEQFF
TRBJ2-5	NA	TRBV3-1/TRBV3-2	CASSLRLAGAQARETQYF
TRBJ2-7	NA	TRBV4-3	CASSQGDRGSNEQYF